Reported below is one TCR beta chain. Trimming took 5 bases from V and 3 from J, leaving 10 bases between them. CDR3 length: 13 amino acids. Per the germline V gene, CDR1 is SGHTA and CDR2 is FQGNSA. Original handling: Researchers report that nucleated cell counts were estimated from reference gene primer amplification. The table came from immunoSEQ multiplex PCR; TCRdb's copy has only in-frame clones and leaves some out. Clone size and V and J calls were adopted from that table, with D and trimming inferred from the DNA. The sample consists of over 120,000 clones, around 73% of them appearing once. The data stem from a study of blood T cell repertoires in COVID-19.

The chain is built from TRBV7-2 and TRBJ1-2; D gene uncertain. Input material: peripheral blood. This receptor was identified in a woman in her fifties or sixties with active or convalescent COVID-19. CDR3: CASSPRRDYGYTF. The CDR3 DNA follows: TGTGCCAGCAGCCCAAGAAGAGACTATGGCTACACCTTC.